The 5 T cell receptor beta chains presented below share a single source sample, sequenced in a study of early T cells in non-severe SARS-CoV-2 infection. TCRdb re-called the 5' RACE reads with MiXCR, one entry per CDR3 protein. The sample has 45,000 or so distinct CDR3 sequences, over 3% seen once. The sequenced sample was whole blood. These receptors were taken from an adult who was a healthcare worker with PCR-confirmed SARS-CoV-2 infection or an uninfected control (not recorded which).

Ten or more counts support this clonotype. The chain joins TRBV19 to TRBJ2-2; D not resolved. CDR1 and CDR2 (germline): LNHDA, SQIVND (reference sequence). Trimming took off 3 bases at V and 3 bases at J, with 5 bases between the two ends. CDR3 length: 13 residues. CDR3 coding DNA: TGTGCCAGTAGTATGGGGTACACCGGGGAGCTGTTTTTT. This codes for CASSMGYTGELFF.

At least ten counts were recorded for this clonotype. The chain employs TRBV7-3 and TRBJ2-7; D may match TRBD1 or TRBD2 (7 bases each). Between the trimmed V and J ends, which lost 5 bases and 0 bases, there was a span of 17 bases. This CDR3 is 16 amino acids long. CDR1 is SGHTA, CDR2 FQGTGA, per germline. CDR3 residues: CASSPRSGTASYEQYF. CDR3 sequence (DNA): TGTGCCAGCAGCCCACGAAGCGGGACAGCCTCCTACGAGCAGTACTTC.

This clonotype was seen only a few times. The chain couples TRBV18 to TRBJ2-5; D is unresolved. CDR3 size: 12 residues. V shed 2 bases and J shed 4 bases, with 5 bases lying between them. Per the germline V gene, CDR1 is KGHSH and CDR2 is LQKENI. The CDR3 DNA reads as TGTGCCAGCTCACCAGGGCGAGAGACCCAGTACTTC. Amino acids: CASSPGRETQYF. The full variable domain, completed using reference TRBV18 and TRBJ2-5, is NAGVMQNPRHLVRRRGQEARLRCSPMKGHSHVYWYRQLPEEGLKFMVYLQKENIIDESGMPKERFSAEFPKEGPSILRIQQVVRGDSAAYFCASSPGRETQYFGPGTRLLVL.

This clonotype has a handful of counts. This sequence joins TRBV6-6 and TRBJ2-2, with TRBD2 matching over 16 bases. V shed 6 bases, J shed 4 bases, and the junction held 17 bases outside the gene matches. The CDR3 has 21 amino acids. Germline V CDR1 and CDR2: MNHNY, SVGAGI (reference sequence). This CDR3 reads CASRFFVGTSGRVRGTGELFF. CDR3 DNA sequence: TGTGCCAGCAGATTTTTCGTCGGGACTAGCGGGAGGGTTCGAGGCACCGGGGAGCTGTTTTTT.

Details on this clonotype: A read error may be the cause here, since a much bigger clone is one base away. The chain combines TRBV7-8 with TRBJ2-6; the D gene could be TRBD1 or TRBD2 (6 bases each). Per germline, CDR1 SGHVS and CDR2 FQNEAQ. The CDR3 contains 19 residues. Trimming removed 2 bases from V and 2 bases from J, with 19 bases in between. The CDR3 nucleotides read TGTGCCAGCAGCTTACCCGCAGGGGAGGTACGGACTGGGGCCAACGTCCTGACTTTC. It translates to CASSLPAGEVRTGANVLTF.